This T cell receptor beta chain is from a study of blood T cells in healthy people across ages. Study-wide results and limits: Since the PBMCs were unsorted, naive and antigen-experienced cells could not be conclusively compared.

For this clonotype: The antigen is unknown. A much larger clone differs by one base, so this may be a read error.

Using a J-beta primer mix together with a sample-barcoded 5' primer, a second PCR was run for roughly 7 to 11 cycles. TCRdb re-analysed the 5' RACE reads in MiXCR, keeping a single row per CDR3 protein. This table has about 770,000 distinct CDR3 sequences, under 45% appearing once. CDR3 length: 17 amino acids. Per the germline V gene, CDR1 is MNHEY and CDR2 is SVGEGT. Sequenced material: blood. This TCR came from a man in his 60s in good health. The chain is built from TRBV6-2 or TRBV6-3 and TRBJ2-1; D is perhaps TRBD1 or TRBD2 (6 bases each). As DNA, the CDR3 is TGTGCCAGCAGTTACGGCCGGGGGACAAACTCCTACAATGAGCGGTTCTTC. Amino acids: CASSYGRGTNSYNERFF.